This T cell receptor (beta chain) is from a study of patients and donors after allogeneic stem cell transplantation. TCRdb processed the RT-PCR reads anew with MiXCR; each CDR3 protein has one entry. The sample yields about 960,000 distinct CDR3 sequences, 18% seen once. V was clipped by 0 bases and J by 8 bases; unmatched bases: 7. Per germline, CDR1 MNHEY and CDR2 SVGAGI. The CDR3 totals 15 residues. The chain is built from TRBV6-5 and TRBJ2-1, with 7 bases matching TRBD1. The sample comprised blood, either unsorted or a sorted T cell fraction (not recorded which). The sequence came from a human donor who was either an allogeneic HSCT recipient or a stem cell or donor lymphocyte infusion donor (not recorded which). It is not recorded whose cells these are; they may come from a transplant donor. This chain's CDR3 is CASSYSSQGVYEQFF. In DNA form, the CDR3 reads TGTGCCAGCAGTTACTCGTCCCAGGGGGTCTATGAGCAGTTCTTC.